This TCR beta chain derives from a study of cytomegalovirus exposure and HLA in healthy donors. Findings and limits, study-wide: According to the study, 180 or so TCR beta chains were cytomegalovirus-associated.

Worth noting for this clone: As yet, its antigen is unknown.

The J segment lost 0 bases and the V segment lost 3 bases, leaving 4 bases of the junction unmatched. The CDR3 is 16 residues long. Germline V gives CDR1 LNHDA, CDR2 SQIVND (reference sequence). Clones were read by immunoSEQ multiplex PCR, and TCRdb kept only the in-frame ones, dropping some. The sample consists of over 80,000 clones, approximately 81% of them appearing once. This chain links TRBV19 with TRBJ2-5, with 10 bases identical to TRBD1. The sequencing input was PBMCs. This TCR was recovered from a man younger than 30 in good health and CMV-seropositive. The CDR3 DNA follows: TGTGCCAGTAGTATTCCCGGGACAGGGGACCAAGAGACCCAGTACTTC. Translation: CASSIPGTGDQETQYF.